This T cell receptor (beta chain) was captured in a study of blood T cell repertoires in COVID-19. CDR1 is SGHTA, CDR2 FQGTGA, per germline. The CDR3 length is 12 residues. V dropped 5 bases and J dropped 9; count of bases not matched to a gene: 7. Generated by immunoSEQ multiplex PCR, the TCRdb table keeps only in-frame clones and is missing some. The sample holds some 180,000 clones; approximately 85% are singletons and the top ten take 6.2%. Participant-given clinical history determined each cohort assignment. The chain carries TRBV7-3 and TRBJ2-7, with 7 bases fitting TRBD1. Sequenced sample: PBMCs or T cells enriched from blood (not recorded which). This receptor was identified in a man aged 35-49 years who had recovered from COVID-19. CDR3 loop: CASSEQGKGQYF. The DNA of the CDR3 is TGTGCCAGCAGCGAACAGGGGAAGGGGCAGTACTTC.